This TCR beta chain was observed in a study of T cells and copy number aberrations in small-cell lung cancer. Every patient either smoked or had heavy second-hand smoke exposure. Collected at least 2 cm from the tumor margin, the adjacent lung showed no malignant cells. Broader study findings: Versus adjacent lung, tumor T-cell richness and clonality were lower; density nonsignificantly. The study's sample size was small, so findings need validation.

TCRdb's copy holds only in-frame clones and misses some; the assay was immunoSEQ multiplex PCR. Of 2,000 to 2,500 clones in the sample, 79% were seen once. Comments on this clone: Its antigen is unknown.

Trimming stripped 3 bases from V and 3 bases from J, with 6 bases between. There are 12 residues in the CDR3. Per the germline V gene, CDR1 is SGHTA and CDR2 is FQGNSA. This sequence was found in a woman aged 55-69 years with small cell lung cancer. Sequencing input: normal tissue next to the tumor. This chain connects TRBV7-2 to TRBJ2-7; D may be TRBD2 (5 bases). The CDR3 sequence is CASSLRVYEQYF. The DNA of the CDR3 is TGTGCCAGCAGCTTGCGGGTCTACGAGCAGTACTTC.